This T cell receptor beta chain came from a study of OX40 agonist ivuxolimab in advanced cancers. Study-wide results and caveats: Among the nonresponders, some also had low normalized T-cell clonal expansion.

Here immunoSEQ multiplex PCR was the method, and the copy in TCRdb shows in-frame clones only, minus some. The repertoire holds about 76,000 clones, with around four fifths as singletons. Points on this clone: Its antigen remains unidentified.

Germline assignment: CDR1 SGHKS and CDR2 YYEKEE (reference sequence). V dropped 4 bases and J dropped 4; count of bases not matched to a gene: 7. This CDR3 is built from 15 residues. Sequencing used CD4+ or CD8+ T cells sorted from blood, obtained in a trial of the OX40 agonist ivuxolimab. The V call is TRBV5-5, the J call TRBJ2-7, with 11 bases aligning to TRBD1. This TCR derives from an adult with an advanced solid tumor such as melanoma, head and neck, liver or kidney cancer. The CDR3 DNA follows: TGTGCCAGCAGCACAACCGGACAGGGGGCTTACGAGCAGTACTTC. This codes for CASSTTGQGAYEQYF. Full variable domain (outside the CDR3, taken from reference TRBV5-5 and TRBJ2-7): DAGVTQSPTHLIKTRGQQVTLRCSPISGHKSVSWYQQVLGQGPQFIFQYYEKEERGRGNFPDRFSARQFPNYSSELNVNALLLGDSALYLCASSTTGQGAYEQYFGPGTRLTVT.